This T cell receptor (beta chain) appears in the sequencing data of a study of cytomegalovirus exposure and HLA in healthy donors. Looking at the study overall: The early release's HLA-typed donors yielded approximately 85 million unique TCRs. Broader study findings: Reported findings show TCR beta sequences accurately forecast HLA-A and HLA-B alleles in most subjects. Sequencing artifact likely explains a cluster of highly shared sequence variants.

The PCR used 60 Vbeta and 13 Jbeta primers. Produced via immunoSEQ multiplex PCR; TCRdb's table is partial and in-frame only. The repertoire includes roughly 150,000 clones, roughly 78% of them detected once, and approximately 4.8% sits in the top ten. Concerning this clone itself: Its antigen is unidentified.

CDR1 and CDR2 (germline): SGDLS, YYNGEE. Trimming cost V 5 bases and J 10 bases, with 22 bases left between them. The CDR3 consists of 14 residues. The chain is built from TRBV9 and TRBJ2-7; maybe TRBD2 (6 bases). Sequenced: PBMCs. The TCR comes from a man between 25 and 39 years old in good health. The CDR3 loop reads CASSPLDYPTNQYF. In nucleotides, the CDR3 is TGTGCCAGCAGTCCCCTGGACTACCCTACGAACCAGTACTTC.